The clone carrying this TCR beta chain was detected once. The data were obtained in a study of cytomegalovirus exposure and HLA in healthy donors. PCR used 60 Vbeta primers and 13 Jbeta primers. Profiling relied on immunoSEQ multiplex PCR, and the TCRdb table lists in-frame clones only, not all of them. Altogether more than 80,000 clones are present, 64% being singletons, with the ten largest covering about 2.5%. Germline V gene sequence: CDR1 ENHRY, CDR2 SYGVKD. Trimming cost V 1 base and J 11 bases; bases outside gene matches: 8. This CDR3 has 15 residues. This TCR derives from a human donor in good health. The rearrangement links TRBV10-3 to TRBJ1-6; 7 bases are a match to TRBD1. Input material: PBMCs. The CDR3 is CAISEWDSDRPPLHF. The CDR3 nucleotides read TGTGCCATCAGTGAGTGGGACAGCGATAGACCACCCCTCCACTTT.